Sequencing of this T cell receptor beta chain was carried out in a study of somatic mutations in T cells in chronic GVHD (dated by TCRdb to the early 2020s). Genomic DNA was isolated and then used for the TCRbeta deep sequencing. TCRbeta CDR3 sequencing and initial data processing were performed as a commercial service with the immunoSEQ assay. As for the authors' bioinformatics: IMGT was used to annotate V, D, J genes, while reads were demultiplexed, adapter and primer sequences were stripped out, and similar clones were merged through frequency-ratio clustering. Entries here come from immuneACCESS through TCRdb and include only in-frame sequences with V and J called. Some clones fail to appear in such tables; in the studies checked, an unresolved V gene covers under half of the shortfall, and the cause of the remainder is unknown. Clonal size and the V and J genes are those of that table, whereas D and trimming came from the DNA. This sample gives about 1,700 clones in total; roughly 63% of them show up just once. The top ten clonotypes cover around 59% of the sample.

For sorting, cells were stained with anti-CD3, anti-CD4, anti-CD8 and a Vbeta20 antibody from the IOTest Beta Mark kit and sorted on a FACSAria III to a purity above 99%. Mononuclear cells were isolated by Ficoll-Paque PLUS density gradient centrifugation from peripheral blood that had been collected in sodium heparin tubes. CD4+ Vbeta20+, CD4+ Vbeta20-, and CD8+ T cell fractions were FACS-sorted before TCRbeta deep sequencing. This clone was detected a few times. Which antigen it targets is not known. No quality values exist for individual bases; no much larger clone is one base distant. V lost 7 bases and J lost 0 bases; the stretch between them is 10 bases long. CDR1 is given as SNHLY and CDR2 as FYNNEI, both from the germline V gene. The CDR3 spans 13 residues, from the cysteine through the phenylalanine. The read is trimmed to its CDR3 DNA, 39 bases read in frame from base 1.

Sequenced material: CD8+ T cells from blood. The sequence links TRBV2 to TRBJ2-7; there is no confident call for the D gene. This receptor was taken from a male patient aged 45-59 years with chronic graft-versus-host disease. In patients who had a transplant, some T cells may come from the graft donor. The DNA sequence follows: TGTGCCAGCACCGAGACTGACTCCTACGAGCAGTACTTC. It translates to CASTETDSYEQYF.